This record looks at one T cell receptor beta chain sequence and its context. Its antigen remains unknown. The sample belongs to a study of T-cell memory formation after mild COVID-19. Study summary: Each donor largely had its own TCR clusters. Study conclusions and caveats: Unconfirmed was the SARS-CoV-2 specificity of second-wave clones that peaked on day 37. Among clones contracting day 15 to 85, CD4/CD8 was balanced, whereas later expanders leaned CD4+.

5'RACE, which relied on constant-segment primers, yielded TCR alpha and TCR beta cDNA libraries carrying sample barcodes and UMIs. TCRdb ran MiXCR on the 5' RACE reads and lists one entry per CDR3 protein. The table has a few hundred thousand distinct CDR3 sequences, over 25% seen once. Input material: PBMCs or a T cell subset sorted from them (not recorded which). The receptor was isolated from an adult woman who had mild COVID-19 (a few samples of this study predate the infection). Cell type and time point are not known.

The CDR3 loop reads CASAGTGDHEQYF. In DNA form, the CDR3 reads TGTGCCAGCGCGGGGACAGGGGACCACGAGCAGTACTTC. The chain links TRBV6-5 to TRBJ2-7; TRBD1 aligns across 10 bases. The CDR3 is 13 amino acids. CDR1 MNHEY and CDR2 SVGAGI come from the germline V gene. The V and J ends lost 8 bases and 5 bases, in that order; junction bases with no gene match: 6.